A selection of T cell receptor beta chains follows, all from one sample in a study of shared clonotypes between healthy human individuals. The method was immunoSEQ multiplex PCR; TCRdb's version includes in-frame clones alone and lacks a portion of them. The sample has over 1.4 million clones, roughly 96% seen once; the top ten hold 1% to 1.5%. The sample consisted of naive CD4+ T cells sorted from blood. These receptors all come from a young man in good health. CDR3s include the opening cysteine and the closing phenylalanine or tryptophan. The order of the fields is clone size, V gene, J gene, CDR3 protein. Clone sizes are given selectively: once, few, many, or a class where the clone is expanded.

>few|TRBV5-1|TRBJ2-7
CASSLIGRGGPTYEQYF
>-|TRBV10-3|TRBJ2-1
CATGAGGSIEQFF
>-|TRBV6-5|TRBJ2-7
CASTAAPLSYEQYF
>-|TRBV6-5|TRBJ2-5
CASSYGASGGQETQYF
>-|TRBV19|TRBJ2-2
CASSILGQHTGELFF
>-|TRBV7-2|TRBJ1-4
CASGSDREYEKLFF
>-|TRBV14|TRBJ2-1
CASSQTRRGNNEQFF
>once|TRBV11-2|TRBJ2-7
CASSSGLGSYEQYF
>-|TRBV25-1|TRBJ1-2
CASSESGRGRGGYTF
>-|TRBV21-1|TRBJ2-4
CASSKYQGRTKNIQYF
>-|TRBV29-1|TRBJ2-5
CSVRGNRETQYF
>-|TRBV19|TRBJ2-7
CASSSRGRLLSQAYEQYF
>-|TRBV6-4|TRBJ1-5
CASSELYKTADQPQHF
>-|TRBV9|TRBJ2-2
CASSVGTRRDRGPGELFF
>-|TRBV30|TRBJ2-5
CAWTVGQVVQETQYF
>-|TRBV18|TRBJ1-5
CASSPTGGDGNQPQHF
>-|TRBV9|TRBJ2-7
CASSVDGTGYEQYF
>once|TRBV5-6|TRBJ2-3
CASSIRDRITDTQYF
>-|TRBV5-4|TRBJ2-5
CASSGTGGYQETQYF
>-|TRBV2|TRBJ2-3
CASRGGTSGRAPTDTQYF
>-|TRBV29-1|TRBJ1-4
CSVVDQSNEKLFF
>-|TRBV5-4|TRBJ2-1
CASTDSSSYNEQFF
>-|TRBV6-5|TRBJ2-7
CASSYRRAHEQYF
>-|TRBV9|TRBJ2-1
CASSSPRRLGYNEQFF
>-|TRBV2|TRBJ2-4
CASINEGTKNIQYF
>-|TRBV6-1|TRBJ1-5
CASSDRGFREPQHF
>-|TRBV19|TRBJ2-7
CASRIAGKSSYEQYF
>-|TRBV15|TRBJ1-4
CATSREEGSNEKLFF
>-|TRBV11-2|TRBJ1-4
CASSLGPNEKLFF
>-|TRBV11-2|TRBJ2-6
CASSSFGQGLDSGANVLTF
>-|TRBV18|TRBJ2-3
CASSPLPGSTDTQYF
>once|TRBV7-3|TRBJ1-1
CASSLYGRKNTEAFF
>-|TRBV7-6|TRBJ2-1
CASSLPDHHEQFF
>once|TRBV7-8|TRBJ2-3
CASSTSATDTQYF
>-|TRBV27|TRBJ2-5
CASSFRLGETRRQTQYF
>-|TRBV7-2|TRBJ2-3
CASSLEGFTDTQYF
>-|TRBV7-9|TRBJ2-5
CASSWTSAETQYF
>-|TRBV5-1|TRBJ2-3
CASSLDGRAGDTQYF
>-|TRBV7-2|TRBJ2-6
CASSYRSGVAGANVLTF
>once|TRBV6-5|TRBJ2-1
CASSSGGTYNEQFF
>-|TRBV18|TRBJ2-5
CASSPIPSGSTETQYF
>-|TRBV11-2|TRBJ2-5
CASSSRETQYF